This passage covers 6 T cell receptor beta chains from one sample sequenced in a study of OX40 agonist ivuxolimab in advanced cancers. Libraries were prepared by immunoSEQ multiplex PCR; TCRdb keeps only in-frame clonotypes and omits some of them. The profile shows tens of thousands of clones, about 85% of them singletons. Here the sequenced sample was CD4+ or CD8+ T cells sorted from blood, taken in a trial of the OX40 agonist ivuxolimab. The receptors come from an adult with an advanced solid tumor such as melanoma, head and neck, liver or kidney cancer.

The V and J genes are TRBV27 and TRBJ2-3, with TRBD2 matching over 15 bases. The CDR3 is 17 amino acids. Germline assignment: CDR1 MNHEY and CDR2 SMNVEV (reference sequence). V lost 5 bases and J lost 2; bases outside the gene matches: 5. Here the CDR3 reads CASSPWTSGGVTDTQYF. The DNA of the CDR3 is TGTGCCAGCAGTCCCTGGACTAGCGGGGGGGTCACAGATACGCAGTATTTT.

The rearrangement joins TRBV10-3 to TRBJ1-2, with TRBD1 identical over 7 bases. Trimming cost V 8 bases and J 0 bases; bases outside gene matches: 9. Germline V gives CDR1 ENHRY, CDR2 SYGVKD. The CDR3 is made up of 15 amino acids. DNA for the CDR3: TGTGCCATCTTGGACAGGAGCCTTCCTAACTATGGCTACACCTTC. Its protein is CAILDRSLPNYGYTF.

The J gene is TRBJ1-1, the V gene TRBV11-2; D might be TRBD1 (5 bases). The ends were cut back, 0 bases at V and 12 bases at J, with 17 bases in the middle. The CDR3 is made up of 14 amino acids. In germline, CDR1 is SGHAT, CDR2 FQNNGV. The CDR3 is CASSLEGWGMRSFF. The CDR3 DNA reads as TGTGCCAGCAGCTTAGAGGGTTGGGGGATGAGATCTTTCTTT.

The V gene is TRBV2, the J gene TRBJ1-1; D unclear. Trimming removed 4 bases from V and 1 base from J, with 10 bases in between. The CDR3 has 14 amino acids. Germline V gives CDR1 SNHLY, CDR2 FYNNEI. This CDR3 reads CASSGPRQNTEAFF. The DNA of the CDR3 is TGTGCCAGCAGTGGACCGAGACAGAACACTGAAGCTTTCTTT.

The chain couples TRBV2 to TRBJ2-7; D may match TRBD1 or TRBD2 (5 bases each). The germline V and J ends were trimmed by 7 bases and 2 bases, with 12 bases remaining between them. This CDR3 spans 13 amino acids. Germline V lookup: CDR1 SNHLY, CDR2 FYNNEI. CDR3 in DNA: TGTGCCAGCACCGCCAGGGACCCCTACGAGCAGTACTTC. Translated: CASTARDPYEQYF.

CDR3 in amino acids: CASSPPSVGRDTQYF. For the CDR3, the DNA is TGTGCCAGCAGCCCCCCAAGCGTGGGAAGAGATACGCAGTATTTT. The V gene is TRBV4-2, the J gene TRBJ2-3, with D uncertain. With 4 bases removed from V and 5 bases from J, the gap between germline ends came to 16 bases. The CDR3 has 15 amino acids. Germline V gives CDR1 LGHNA, CDR2 YNFKEQ.